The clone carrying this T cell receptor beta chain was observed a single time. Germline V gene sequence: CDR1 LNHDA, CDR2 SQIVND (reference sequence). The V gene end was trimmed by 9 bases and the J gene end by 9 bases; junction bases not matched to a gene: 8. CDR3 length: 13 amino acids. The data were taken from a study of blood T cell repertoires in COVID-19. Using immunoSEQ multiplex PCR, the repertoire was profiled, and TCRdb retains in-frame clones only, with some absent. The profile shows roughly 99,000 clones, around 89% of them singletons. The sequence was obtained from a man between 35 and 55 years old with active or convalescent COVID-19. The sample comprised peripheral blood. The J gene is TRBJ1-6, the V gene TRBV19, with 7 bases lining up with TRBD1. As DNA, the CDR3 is TGTGCCAGCGTCCGGGACAGTGGTTCACCCCTCCACTTT. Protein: CASVRDSGSPLHF. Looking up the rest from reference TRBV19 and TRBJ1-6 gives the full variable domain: DGGITQSPKYLFRKEGQNVTLSCEQNLNHDAMYWYRQDPGQGLRLIYYSQIVNDFQKGDIAEGYSVSREKKESFPLTVTSAQKNPTAFYLCASVRDSGSPLHFGNGTRLTVT.